The TCR beta chain described here comes from a study of T cells in Graves' hyperthyroidism and ophthalmopathy. Germline CDR1 reads SGHNT; CDR2 reads YENEEA. The V end was cut by 5 bases, the J end by 5 bases, with 18 bases between. This CDR3 is built from 15 residues. Researchers amplified the TCR beta CDR3 regions from RNA transcripts. The HTBI primer set was used in a first-round RT-PCR of the TCR CDR3. Each CDR3 protein is one row after TCRdb ran MiXCR on the multiplex PCR reads. The sample consists of some 350,000 distinct CDR3 sequences, approximately 19% of them appearing once. This clonotype was counted at least ten times.

The clonotype was recovered from a woman between 18 and 29 years old with Graves' hyperthyroidism. The J gene is TRBJ1-2, the V gene TRBV11-3, with unresolved D. Sequencing used blood. CDR3 loop: CASSLRGPFWYGYTF. The DNA for the CDR3 is TGTGCCAGCAGCCTACGGGGTCCCTTCTGGTATGGCTACACCTTC.